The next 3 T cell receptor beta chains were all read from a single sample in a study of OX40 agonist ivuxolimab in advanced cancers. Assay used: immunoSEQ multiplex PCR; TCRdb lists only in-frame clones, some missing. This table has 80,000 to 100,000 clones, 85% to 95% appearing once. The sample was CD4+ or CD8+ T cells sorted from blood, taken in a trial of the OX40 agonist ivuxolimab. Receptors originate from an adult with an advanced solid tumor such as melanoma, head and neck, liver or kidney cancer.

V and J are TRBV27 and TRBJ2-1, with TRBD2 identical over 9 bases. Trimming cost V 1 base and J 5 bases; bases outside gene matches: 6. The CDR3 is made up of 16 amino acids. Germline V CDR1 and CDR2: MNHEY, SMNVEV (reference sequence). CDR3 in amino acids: CASSLYGGGANNEQFF. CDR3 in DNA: TGTGCCAGCAGTTTATATGGCGGGGGGGCCAACAATGAGCAGTTCTTC.

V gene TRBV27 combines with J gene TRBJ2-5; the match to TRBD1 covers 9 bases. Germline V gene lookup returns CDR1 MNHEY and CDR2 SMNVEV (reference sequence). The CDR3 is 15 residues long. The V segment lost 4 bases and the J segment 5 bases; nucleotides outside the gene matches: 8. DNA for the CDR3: TGTGCCAGCAGTTCCCGCGGGACAGGGAGGGAGACCCAGTACTTC. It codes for CASSSRGTGRETQYF.

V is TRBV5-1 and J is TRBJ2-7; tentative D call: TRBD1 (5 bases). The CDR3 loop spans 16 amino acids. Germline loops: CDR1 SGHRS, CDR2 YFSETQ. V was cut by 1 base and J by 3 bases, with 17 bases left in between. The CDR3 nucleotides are TGCGCCAGCAGCTTGTTATTCAGGGAAGGTGGCTACGAGCAGTACTTC. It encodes CASSLLFREGGYEQYF.